One TCR beta chain is described in this entry. Antigen specificity is unknown. V lost 7 bases and J 4 bases, leaving 14 bases between the germline ends. This CDR3 has 14 residues. Looked up from germline, CDR1 is SNHLY and CDR2 is FYNNEI. This record belongs to a study of shared clonotypes between healthy human individuals. Notes on the study in general: Since donors were few, the genetic and exposure-history diversity represented was limited.

The protocol was immunoSEQ multiplex PCR, while the TCRdb copy is restricted to in-frame clones and leaves out a portion. Here the sample spans more than 400,000 clones, roughly 80% being singletons. The sample consisted of PBMCs. The receptor was derived from a woman in her thirties or forties in good health. Some clones in this sample may be carry-over from other donors' samples. The rearrangement uses TRBV2 and TRBJ1-5, with D possibly matching TRBD1 (6 bases). The DNA of the CDR3 is TGTGCCAGCACTATGGGACAACAGAATCAGCCCCAGCATTTT. Residues: CASTMGQQNQPQHF.